This T cell receptor beta chain was identified in a study of shared clonotypes between healthy human individuals. At the level of the study: Per-donor plates numbered three CD4 naive, three CD4 memory, two CD8 naive and one CD8 memory.

Assay execution took place at the deep level. Data came from immunoSEQ multiplex PCR; TCRdb stores just in-frame clones and leaves some out. The sample gives 2 million to 3 million clones, roughly 93% of which show up once; more than 0.35% is in the top ten. V lost 5 bases to trimming and J lost 3 bases; unmatched junction nucleotides: 11. There are 16 residues in the CDR3. The V gene's germline CDR1 is SGHTA and CDR2 FQGNSA. Caucasian adults residing in Nashville, Tennessee made up all the donors. Both subsets, CD45RA+ naive and CD45RA-negative memory, were split from the CD4+ cells. This sequence was found in a man aged 18 to 29 in good health. Some clones in this sample may be carry-over from other donors' samples. The chain recombines TRBV7-2 with TRBJ2-5, with 8 bases identical to TRBD2. Sequencing input: naive CD4+ T cells from PBMCs. Regarding subset: CD45RA+ positively selected. CDR3: CASSPRIRAGEETQYF. The CDR3 region has the DNA TGTGCCAGCAGCCCCCGGATTCGAGCGGGGGAAGAGACCCAGTACTTC.